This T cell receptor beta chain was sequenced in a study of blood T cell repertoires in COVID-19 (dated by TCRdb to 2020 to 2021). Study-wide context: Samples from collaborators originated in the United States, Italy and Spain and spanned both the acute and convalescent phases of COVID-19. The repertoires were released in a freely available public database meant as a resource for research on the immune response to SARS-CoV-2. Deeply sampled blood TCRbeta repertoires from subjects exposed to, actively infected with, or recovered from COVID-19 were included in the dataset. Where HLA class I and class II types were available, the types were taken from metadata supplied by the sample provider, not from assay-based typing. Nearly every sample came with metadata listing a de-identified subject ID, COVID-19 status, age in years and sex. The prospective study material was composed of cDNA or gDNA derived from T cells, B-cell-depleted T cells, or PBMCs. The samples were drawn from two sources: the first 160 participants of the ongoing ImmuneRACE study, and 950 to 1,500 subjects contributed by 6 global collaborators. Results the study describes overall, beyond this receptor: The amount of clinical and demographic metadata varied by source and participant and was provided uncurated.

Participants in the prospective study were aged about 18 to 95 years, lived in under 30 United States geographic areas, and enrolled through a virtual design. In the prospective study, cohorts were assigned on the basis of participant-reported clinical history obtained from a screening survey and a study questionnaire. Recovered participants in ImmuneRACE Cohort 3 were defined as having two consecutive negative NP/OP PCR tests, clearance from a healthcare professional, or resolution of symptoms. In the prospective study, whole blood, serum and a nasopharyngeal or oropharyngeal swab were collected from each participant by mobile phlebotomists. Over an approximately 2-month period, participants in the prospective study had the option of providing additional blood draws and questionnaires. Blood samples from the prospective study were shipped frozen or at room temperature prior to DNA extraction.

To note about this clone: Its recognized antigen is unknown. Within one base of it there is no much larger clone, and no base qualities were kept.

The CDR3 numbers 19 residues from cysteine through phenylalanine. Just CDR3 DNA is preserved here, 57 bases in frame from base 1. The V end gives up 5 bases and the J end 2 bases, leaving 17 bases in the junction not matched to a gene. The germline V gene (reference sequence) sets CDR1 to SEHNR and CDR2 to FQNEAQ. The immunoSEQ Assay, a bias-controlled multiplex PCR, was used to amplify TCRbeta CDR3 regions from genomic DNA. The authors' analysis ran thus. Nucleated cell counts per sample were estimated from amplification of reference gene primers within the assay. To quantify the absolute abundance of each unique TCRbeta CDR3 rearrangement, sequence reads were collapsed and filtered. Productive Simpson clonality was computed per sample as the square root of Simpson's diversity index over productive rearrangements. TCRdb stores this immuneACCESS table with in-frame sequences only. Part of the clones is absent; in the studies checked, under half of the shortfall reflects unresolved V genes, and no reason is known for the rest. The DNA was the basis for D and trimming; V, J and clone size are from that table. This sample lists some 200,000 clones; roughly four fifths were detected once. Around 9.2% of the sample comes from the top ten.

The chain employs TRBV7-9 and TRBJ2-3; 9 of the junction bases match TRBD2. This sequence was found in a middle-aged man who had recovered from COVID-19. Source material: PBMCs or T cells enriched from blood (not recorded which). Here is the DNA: TGTGCCAGCAGCCCGGGGCTCAGCTTGACTAGCGGCTTCACAGATACGCAGTATTTT. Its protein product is CASSPGLSLTSGFTDTQYF.